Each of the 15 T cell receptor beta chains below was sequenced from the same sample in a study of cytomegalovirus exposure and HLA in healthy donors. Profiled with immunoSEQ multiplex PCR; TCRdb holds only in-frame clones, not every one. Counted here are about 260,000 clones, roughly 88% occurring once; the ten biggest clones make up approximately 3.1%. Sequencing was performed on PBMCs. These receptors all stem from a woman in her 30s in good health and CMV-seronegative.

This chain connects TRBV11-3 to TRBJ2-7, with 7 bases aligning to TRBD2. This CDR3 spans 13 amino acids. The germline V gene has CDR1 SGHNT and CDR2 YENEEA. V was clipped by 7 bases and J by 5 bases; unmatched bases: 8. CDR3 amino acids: CASTPDRGDEQYF. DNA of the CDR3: TGTGCCAGCACCCCGGATCGGGGGGACGAGCAGTACTTC.

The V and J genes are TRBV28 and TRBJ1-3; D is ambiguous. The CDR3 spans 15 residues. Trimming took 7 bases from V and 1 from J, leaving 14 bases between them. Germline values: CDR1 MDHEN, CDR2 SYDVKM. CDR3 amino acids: CASTPPGRSGNTIYF. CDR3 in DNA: TGTGCCAGCACCCCACCGGGGAGGTCTGGAAACACCATATATTTT.

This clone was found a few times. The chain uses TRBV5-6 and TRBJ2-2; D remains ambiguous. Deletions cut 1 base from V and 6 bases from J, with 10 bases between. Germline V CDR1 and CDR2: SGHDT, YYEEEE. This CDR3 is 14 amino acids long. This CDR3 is CASSLRGGAGELFF. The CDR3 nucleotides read TGTGCCAGCAGCTTGCGCGGCGGAGCCGGGGAGCTGTTTTTT. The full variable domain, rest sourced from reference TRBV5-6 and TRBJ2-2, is DAGVTQSPTHLIKTRGQQVTLRCSPKSGHDTVSWYQQALGQGPQFIFQYYEEEERQRGNFPDRFSGHQFPNYSSELNVNALLLGDSALYLCASSLRGGAGELFFGEGSRLTVL.

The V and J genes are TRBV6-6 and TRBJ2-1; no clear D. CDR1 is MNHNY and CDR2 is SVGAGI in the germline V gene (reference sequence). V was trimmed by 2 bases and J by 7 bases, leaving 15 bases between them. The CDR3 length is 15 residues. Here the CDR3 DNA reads TGTGCCAGCAGTTACGGGCAGGTTCTAGGGAATGAGCAGTTCTTC. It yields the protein CASSYGQVLGNEQFF.

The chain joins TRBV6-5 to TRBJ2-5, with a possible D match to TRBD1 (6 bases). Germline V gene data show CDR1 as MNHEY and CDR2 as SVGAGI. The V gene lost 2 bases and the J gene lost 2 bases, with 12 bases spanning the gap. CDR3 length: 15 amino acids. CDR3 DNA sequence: TGTGCCAGCAGTTACCCCGGACAGTGTCAAGAGACCCAGTACTTC. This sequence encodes CASSYPGQCQETQYF.

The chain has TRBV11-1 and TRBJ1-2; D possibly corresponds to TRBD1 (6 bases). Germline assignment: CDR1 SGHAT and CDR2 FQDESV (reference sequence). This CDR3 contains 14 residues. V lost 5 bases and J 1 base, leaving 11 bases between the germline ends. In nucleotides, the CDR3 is TGTGCCAGCAGCCCGGCCAGGGGTAACTATGGCTACACCTTC. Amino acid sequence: CASSPARGNYGYTF.

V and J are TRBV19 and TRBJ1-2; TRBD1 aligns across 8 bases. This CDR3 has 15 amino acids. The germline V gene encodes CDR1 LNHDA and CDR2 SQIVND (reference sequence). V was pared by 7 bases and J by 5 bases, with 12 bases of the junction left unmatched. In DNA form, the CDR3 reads TGTGCCAGTACTCCTCCGACAGGGGCCGTTTATGGCTACACCTTC. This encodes CASTPPTGAVYGYTF.

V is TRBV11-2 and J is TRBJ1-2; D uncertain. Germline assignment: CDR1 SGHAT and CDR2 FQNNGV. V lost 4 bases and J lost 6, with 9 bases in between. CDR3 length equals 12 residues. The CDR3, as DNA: TGTGCCAGCAGCTCCGGACGAGATGGCTACACCTTC. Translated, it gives CASSSGRDGYTF.

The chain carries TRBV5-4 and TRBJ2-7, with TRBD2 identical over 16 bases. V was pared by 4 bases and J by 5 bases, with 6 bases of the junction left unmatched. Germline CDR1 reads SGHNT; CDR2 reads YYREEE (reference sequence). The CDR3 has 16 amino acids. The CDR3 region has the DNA TGTGCCAGCAGCGGAGGGACTAGCGGGAGGGGCAACGAGCAGTACTTC. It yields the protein CASSGGTSGRGNEQYF.

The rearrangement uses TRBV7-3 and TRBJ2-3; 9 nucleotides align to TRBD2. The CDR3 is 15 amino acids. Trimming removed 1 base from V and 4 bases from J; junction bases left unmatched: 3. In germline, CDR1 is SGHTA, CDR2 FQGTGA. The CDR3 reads CASSLIAGGADTQYF. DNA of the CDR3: TGTGCCAGCAGCTTAATTGCGGGAGGGGCAGATACGCAGTATTTT.

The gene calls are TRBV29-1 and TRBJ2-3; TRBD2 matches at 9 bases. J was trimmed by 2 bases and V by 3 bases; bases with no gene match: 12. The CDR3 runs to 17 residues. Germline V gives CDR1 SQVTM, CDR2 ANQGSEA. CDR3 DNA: TGCAGCGTTGACGGCCTAGCGGGAAGAGGGGACACAGATACGCAGTATTTT. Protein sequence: CSVDGLAGRGDTDTQYF.

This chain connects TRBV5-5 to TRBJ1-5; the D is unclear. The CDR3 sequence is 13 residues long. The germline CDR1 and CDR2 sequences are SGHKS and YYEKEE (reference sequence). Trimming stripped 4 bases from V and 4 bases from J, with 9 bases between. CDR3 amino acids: CASSPDLNQPQHF. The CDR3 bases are TGTGCCAGCAGCCCCGACTTGAATCAGCCCCAGCATTTT.

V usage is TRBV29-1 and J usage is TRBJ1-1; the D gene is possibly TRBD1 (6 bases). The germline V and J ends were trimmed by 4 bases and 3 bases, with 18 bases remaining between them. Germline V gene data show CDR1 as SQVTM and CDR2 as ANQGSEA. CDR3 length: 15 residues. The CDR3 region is CSVGVGAGAHTEAFF. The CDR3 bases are TGCAGCGTTGGGGTTGGGGCAGGGGCTCACACTGAAGCTTTCTTT.

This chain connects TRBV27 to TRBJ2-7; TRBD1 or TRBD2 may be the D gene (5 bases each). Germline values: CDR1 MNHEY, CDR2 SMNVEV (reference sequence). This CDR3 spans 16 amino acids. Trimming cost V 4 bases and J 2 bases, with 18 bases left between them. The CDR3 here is CASSSAGTAVPYEQYF. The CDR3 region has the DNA TGTGCCAGCAGTTCAGCCGGGACCGCAGTTCCCTACGAGCAGTACTTC.

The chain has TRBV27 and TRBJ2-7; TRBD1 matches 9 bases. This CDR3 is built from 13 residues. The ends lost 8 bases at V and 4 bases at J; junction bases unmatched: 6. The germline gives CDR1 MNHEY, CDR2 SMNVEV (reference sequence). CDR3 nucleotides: TGTGCCAGCCGGGACAGGGACGGGTACGAGCAGTACTTC. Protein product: CASRDRDGYEQYF.